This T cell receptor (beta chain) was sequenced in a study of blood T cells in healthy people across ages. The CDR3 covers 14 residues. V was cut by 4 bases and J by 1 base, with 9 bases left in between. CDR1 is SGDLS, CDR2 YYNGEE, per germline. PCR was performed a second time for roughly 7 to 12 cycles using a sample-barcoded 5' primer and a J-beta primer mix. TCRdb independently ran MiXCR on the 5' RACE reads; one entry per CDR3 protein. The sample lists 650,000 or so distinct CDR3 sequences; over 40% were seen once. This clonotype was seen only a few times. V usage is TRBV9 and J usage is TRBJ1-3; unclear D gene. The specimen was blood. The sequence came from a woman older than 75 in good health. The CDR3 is CASSPQWSGNTIYF. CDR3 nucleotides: TGTGCCAGCAGCCCCCAGTGGTCTGGAAACACCATATATTTT.